This TCR beta chain was observed in a study of control samples from healthy donors and cancer patients (dated by TCRdb to 2018 to 2021). A word on this clone: Its antigen has not been determined. Base qualities are not recorded, but no much larger clone differs from it by a single base.

Library preparation was by the immunoSEQ multiplex PCR assay. In its TCRdb copy, this immuneACCESS table keeps in-frame sequences only and misses some clones. Where compared with another copy, unresolved V genes explain less than half of these, and the others have no known cause. Present in this sample are about 22,000 clones, roughly four fifths of which were seen just once. 27% of the sample belongs to the ten largest clones. Germline trimming: 1 base from V, 0 bases from J; junction bases outside gene matches: 8. Per the germline V gene, SGHVS is the CDR1 and FNYEAQ is the CDR2. CDR3 length: 18 amino acids, cysteine to phenylalanine. The sequence is cut down to CDR3 DNA, 54 bases in frame from base 1.

Material for sequencing was PBMCs. Here the chain combines TRBV7-6 and TRBJ2-3; TRBD2 aligns with 9 central bases. This clonotype was sampled from a man between 60 and 75 years old with head and neck cancer. The CDR3: CASSLVPSGGQSTDTQYF. The base sequence is TGTGCCAGCAGCTTAGTCCCCAGCGGGGGGCAAAGCACAGATACGCAGTATTTT.